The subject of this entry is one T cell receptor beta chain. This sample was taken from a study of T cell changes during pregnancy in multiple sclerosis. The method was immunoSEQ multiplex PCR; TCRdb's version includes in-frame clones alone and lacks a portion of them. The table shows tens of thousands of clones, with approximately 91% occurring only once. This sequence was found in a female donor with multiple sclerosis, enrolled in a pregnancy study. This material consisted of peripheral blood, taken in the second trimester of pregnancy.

The CDR3 protein is CASSWDSLLNTEAFF. CDR3 DNA: TGCGCCAGCAGCTGGGACAGCTTACTAAACACTGAAGCTTTCTTT. This chain joins TRBV5-1 and TRBJ1-1; 7 nucleotides align to TRBD1. After removal of 3 bases from V and 2 bases from J, the junction contained 7 bases not matched to a gene. The length of the CDR3 is 15 residues. CDR1 is SGHRS and CDR2 is YFSETQ in the germline V gene.